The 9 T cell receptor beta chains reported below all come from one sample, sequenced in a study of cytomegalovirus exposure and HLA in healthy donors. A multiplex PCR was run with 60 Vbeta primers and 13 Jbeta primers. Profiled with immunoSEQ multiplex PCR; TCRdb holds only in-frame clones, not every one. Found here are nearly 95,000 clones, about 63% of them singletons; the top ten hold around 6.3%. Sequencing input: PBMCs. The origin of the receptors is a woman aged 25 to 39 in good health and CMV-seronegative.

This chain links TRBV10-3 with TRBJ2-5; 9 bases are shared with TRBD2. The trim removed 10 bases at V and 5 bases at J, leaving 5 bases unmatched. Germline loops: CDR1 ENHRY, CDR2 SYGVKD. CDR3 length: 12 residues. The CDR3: CASGGAGETQYF. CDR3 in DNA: TGTGCCAGCGGGGGGGCTGGGGAGACCCAGTACTTC.

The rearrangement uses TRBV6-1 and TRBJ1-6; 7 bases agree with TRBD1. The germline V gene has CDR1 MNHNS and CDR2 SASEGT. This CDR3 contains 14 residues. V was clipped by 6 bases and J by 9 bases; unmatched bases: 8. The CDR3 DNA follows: TGTGCCAGCAGAATGGGACAGCGAGGTTCACCCCTCCACTTT. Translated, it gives CASRMGQRGSPLHF.

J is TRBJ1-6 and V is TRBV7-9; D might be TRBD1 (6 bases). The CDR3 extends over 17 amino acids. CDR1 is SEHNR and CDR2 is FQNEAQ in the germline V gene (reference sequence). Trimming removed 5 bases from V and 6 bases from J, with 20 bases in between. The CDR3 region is CASSPRGTTGPNSPLHF. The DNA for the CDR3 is TGTGCCAGCAGCCCAAGGGGGACGACCGGCCCTAATTCACCCCTCCACTTT.

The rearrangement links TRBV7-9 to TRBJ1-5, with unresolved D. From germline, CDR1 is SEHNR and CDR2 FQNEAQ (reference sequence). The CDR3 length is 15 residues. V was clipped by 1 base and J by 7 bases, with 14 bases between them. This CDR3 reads CASSLGFGVGQPQHF. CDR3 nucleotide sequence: TGTGCCAGCAGCTTAGGATTCGGGGTAGGACAGCCCCAGCATTTT.

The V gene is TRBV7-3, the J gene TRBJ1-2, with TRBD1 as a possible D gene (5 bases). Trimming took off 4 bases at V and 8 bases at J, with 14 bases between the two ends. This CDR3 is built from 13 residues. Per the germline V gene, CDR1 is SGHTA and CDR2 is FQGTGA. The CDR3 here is CASSSGGVGGYTF. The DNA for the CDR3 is TGTGCCAGCAGCTCCGGAGGGGTTGGCGGCTACACCTTC.

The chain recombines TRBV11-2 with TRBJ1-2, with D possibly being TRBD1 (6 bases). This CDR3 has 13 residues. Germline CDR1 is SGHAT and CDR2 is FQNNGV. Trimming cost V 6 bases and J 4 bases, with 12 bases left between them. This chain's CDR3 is CASSTRDTYGYTF. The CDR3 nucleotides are TGTGCCAGCAGTACTCGGGACACCTATGGCTACACCTTC. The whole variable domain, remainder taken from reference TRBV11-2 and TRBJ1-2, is EAGVAQSPRYKIIEKRQSVAFWCNPISGHATLYWYQQILGQGPKLLIQFQNNGVVDDSQLPKDRFSAERLKGVDSTLKIQPAKLEDSAVYLCASSTRDTYGYTFGSGTRLTVV.

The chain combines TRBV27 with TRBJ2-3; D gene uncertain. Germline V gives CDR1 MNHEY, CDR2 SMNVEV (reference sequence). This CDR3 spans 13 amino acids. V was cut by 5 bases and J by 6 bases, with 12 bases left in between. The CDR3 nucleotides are TGTGCCAGCAGTGCAATCCCCGCGGATACGCAGTATTTT. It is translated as CASSAIPADTQYF.

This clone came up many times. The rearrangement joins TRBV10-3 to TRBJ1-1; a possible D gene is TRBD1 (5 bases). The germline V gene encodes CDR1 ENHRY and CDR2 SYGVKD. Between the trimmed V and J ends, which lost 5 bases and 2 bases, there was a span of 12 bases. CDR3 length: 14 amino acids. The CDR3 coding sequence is TGTGCCATCAGTATCGACAGCACAAACACTGAAGCTTTCTTT. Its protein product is CAISIDSTNTEAFF.

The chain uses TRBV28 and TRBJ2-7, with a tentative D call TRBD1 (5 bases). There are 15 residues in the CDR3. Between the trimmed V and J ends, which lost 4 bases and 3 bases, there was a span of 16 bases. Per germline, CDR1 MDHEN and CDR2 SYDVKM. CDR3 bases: TGTGCCAGCAGTTCACCTCCGACAGTTAACTACGAGCAGTACTTC. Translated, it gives CASSSPPTVNYEQYF.